The rows below give T cell receptor beta chains drawn from one sample of a study of T and B cells in COVID-19 patients. Each CDR3 protein is one row after TCRdb ran MiXCR on the multiplex PCR reads. This sample carries some 13,000 distinct CDR3 sequences, under 35% of them seen once, and the ten largest clones take over 7%. Material for sequencing was blood. The receptors were gathered from a human donor who had recovered from COVID-19. Both conserved end residues are part of each CDR3. A D gene is named only where the DNA matches it firmly. Some rows mark clone size as missing; the rest say once, few, many or name a class of expanded clone.

abundance	d_gene	len	v_gene	j_gene	CDR3aa	CDR3nt
few	-	12	TRBV6-1	TRBJ1-6	CATTRGRHPLHF	TGTGCCACCACTAGGGGTCGTCACCCCCTCCACTTT
-	-	17	TRBV6-5	TRBJ1-2	CASRPARGGVFSYGYTF	TGTGCCAGCAGACCGGCTCGCGGGGGCGTATTCAGCTATGGCTACACCTTC
-	TRBD1	20	TRBV6-2/TRBV6-3	TRBJ1-2	CASSSLTGGGRHMMNYGYTF	TGTGCCAGCAGTTCCTTGACAGGGGGAGGACGGCACATGATGAACTATGGCTACACCTTC
many	-	12	TRBV12-3/TRBV12-4	TRBJ2-5	CASSFYSRTQYF	TGTGCCAGCAGTTTTTACAGCCGGACCCAGTACTTC
medium-sized	-	11	TRBV18	TRBJ1-4	CASSLGEKLFF	TGTGCCAGCTCACTGGGTGAAAAACTGTTTTTT
few	TRBD2	14	TRBV20-1	TRBJ2-3	CSAPSGTRRDTQYF	TGCAGTGCTCCTAGCGGCACCCGCCGAGATACGCAGTATTTT
few	-	14	TRBV19	TRBJ1-5	CASSILTENQPQHF	TGTGCCAGTAGTATCTTAACAGAGAATCAGCCCCAGCATTTT
few	TRBD1	16	TRBV30	TRBJ2-1	CAWVPGQGILRNEQFF	TGTGCCTGGGTCCCCGGACAGGGAATTCTGCGGAATGAGCAGTTCTTC
-	TRBD1	16	TRBV27	TRBJ1-2	CASRFLRTGAWGGYTF	TGTGCCAGCAGATTCCTCAGGACAGGGGCGTGGGGAGGCTACACCTTC
-	-	13	TRBV7-6	TRBJ2-7	CASSLAAAYEQYF	TGTGCCAGCAGCTTAGCGGCCGCCTACGAGCAGTACTTC
-	-	14	TRBV6-4	TRBJ2-7	CASLGQKFSYEQYF	TGTGCCAGCCTCGGACAGAAATTTTCCTACGAGCAGTACTTC
few	-	14	TRBV6-5	TRBJ1-2	CASSYSIQWGSYTF	TGTGCCAGCAGTTACTCGATTCAGTGGGGTAGCTACACCTTC
few	-	13	TRBV12-3/TRBV12-4	TRBJ1-1	CASSSKLNTEAFF	TGTGCCAGCAGTTCTAAATTGAACACTGAAGCTTTCTTT
many	-	15	TRBV15	TRBJ2-1	CATGVWQSSNNEQFF	TGTGCCACCGGAGTTTGGCAGAGTTCAAACAATGAGCAGTTCTTC
-	-	15	TRBV18	TRBJ2-2	CASSQAQGFAGELFF	TGTGCCAGCTCCCAGGCACAGGGATTCGCCGGGGAGCTGTTTTTT
medium-sized	-	14	TRBV19	TRBJ2-1	CASSLRTASNEQFF	TGTGCCAGTAGTCTCCGGACCGCTTCCAATGAGCAGTTCTTC
-	-	14	TRBV5-1	TRBJ2-7	CASSEGSARSYGYF	TGCGCCAGCAGCGAGGGGAGTGCCCGGTCGTATGGGTACTTC
-	TRBD1	14	TRBV18	TRBJ1-5	CASSLTGANQPQHF	TGTGCCAGCTCACTGACAGGGGCGAATCAGCCCCAGCATTTT
many	-	14	TRBV15	TRBJ1-6	CAIAPSSYNSPLHF	TGTGCCATAGCGCCAAGCTCCTATAATTCACCCCTCCACTTT
-	TRBD2	18	TRBV5-6	TRBJ2-7	CASSCGPGTSGGIYEQYF	TGTGCCAGCAGCTGCGGTCCCGGGACTAGCGGGGGGATTTACGAGCAGTACTTC
few	-	14	TRBV27	TRBJ1-6	CASTPLGGTSPLHF	TGTGCCAGCACCCCTCTAGGCGGTACTTCACCCCTCCACTTT
medium-sized	TRBD2	16	TRBV27	TRBJ2-7	CASSIRTSGSVEEQYF	TGTGCCAGCAGTATACGGACTAGCGGGAGCGTTGAAGAGCAGTACTTC
-	-	13	TRBV6-6	TRBJ1-1	CASSYEANTEAFF	TGTGCCAGCAGTTACGAGGCGAACACTGAAGCTTTCTTT
few	TRBD1	15	TRBV12-3/TRBV12-4	TRBJ1-6	CASSFSAGTAGPLHF	TGTGCCAGCAGTTTTAGCGCGGGGACAGCTGGACCCCTCCACTTT
-	-	11	TRBV20-1	TRBJ2-3	CSSGPLDTQYF	TGCAGTTCGGGACCGTTGGATACGCAGTATTTT
medium-sized	-	16	TRBV18	TRBJ2-3	CASSPPGWGAADTQYF	TGTGCCAGCTCACCACCGGGGTGGGGCGCGGCAGATACGCAGTATTTT
few	TRBD1	14	TRBV12-3/TRBV12-4	TRBJ1-2	CASSPQGGSKGYTF	TGTGCCAGCAGTCCCCAGGGGGGAAGTAAGGGCTACACCTTC
-	TRBD1	16	TRBV7-9	TRBJ2-3	CASSRRGQGSTDTQYF	TGTGCCAGCAGCCGAAGAGGACAGGGGAGCACAGATACGCAGTATTTT
few	TRBD1	15	TRBV6-6	TRBJ2-1	CASRYRGEAYNEQFF	TGTGCCAGCAGGTACAGGGGGGAGGCCTACAATGAGCAGTTCTTC
medium-sized	-	15	TRBV19	TRBJ2-7	CASSSGTGWVYEQYF	TGTGCCAGTAGCAGCGGGACAGGTTGGGTCTACGAGCAGTACTTC
medium-sized	TRBD2	14	TRBV5-6	TRBJ2-1	CASGTSGKDNEQFF	TGTGCCAGCGGGACTAGCGGGAAGGACAATGAGCAGTTCTTC
many	-	15	TRBV19	TRBJ1-1	CASSIVTATSAEAFF	TGTGCCAGTAGTATAGTAACGGCCACCTCGGCTGAAGCTTTCTTT
many	-	15	TRBV6-5	TRBJ2-2	CASSYPGANTGELFF	TGTGCCAGCAGTTACCCAGGGGCGAACACCGGGGAGCTGTTTTTT
-	-	14	TRBV30	TRBJ2-4	CAWETRLFTNIQYF	TGTGCCTGGGAGACACGCCTATTCACCAACATTCAGTACTTC
many	TRBD1	17	TRBV6-5	TRBJ2-3	CASSGVRWDRGQGTQYF	TGTGCCAGCAGCGGGGTTCGGTGGGACAGGGGGCAAGGGACGCAGTATTTT
few	TRBD1	14	TRBV19	TRBJ1-1	CASSYAGGTTEAFF	TGTGCCAGTAGTTACGCAGGGGGTACCACTGAAGCTTTCTTT
-	-	14	TRBV6-2/TRBV6-3	TRBJ2-3	CASSYLGTADTQYF	TGTGCCAGCAGTTACCTAGGAACCGCAGATACGCAGTATTTT
medium-sized	TRBD2	13	TRBV29-1	TRBJ2-5	CSASTRGSGTQYF	TGCAGCGCCTCCACGCGGGGGAGCGGGACCCAGTACTTC
-	-	15	TRBV24-1	TRBJ1-5	CATSPGIMGNQPQHF	TGTGCCACCAGTCCCGGCATAATGGGCAATCAGCCCCAGCATTTT
few	TRBD2	13	TRBV6-5	TRBJ2-1	CASRGLEWNEQFF	TGTGCCAGCAGGGGACTAGAGTGGAATGAGCAGTTCTTC
few	-	13	TRBV6-4	TRBJ2-5	CASSRTEEETQYF	TGTGCCAGCAGTCGGACAGAAGAAGAGACCCAGTACTTC
-	-	13	TRBV27	TRBJ1-1	CASSLGSPTEAFF	TGTGCCAGCAGTTTAGGTAGCCCCACTGAAGCTTTCTTT
-	-	15	TRBV6-6	TRBJ1-5	CASSYSGSSNQPQHF	TGTGCCAGCAGTTACTCGGGCAGTAGCAATCAGCCCCAGCATTTT
-	TRBD1	18	TRBV29-1	TRBJ1-2	CSVEPPGQELSFFYGYTF	TGCAGCGTTGAACCACCGGGACAGGAGCTGTCCTTCTTTTATGGCTACACCTTC
-	-	11	TRBV20-1	TRBJ1-2	CSALEGYGYTF	TGCAGTGCCCTGGAGGGGTATGGCTACACCTTC
many	-	15	TRBV11-1	TRBJ2-1	CASSSPGITYNEQFF	TGTGCCAGCAGTTCCCCCGGGATTACCTACAATGAGCAGTTCTTC
many	-	15	TRBV29-1	TRBJ1-1	CSVVSWAASNTEAFF	TGCAGCGTTGTTTCGTGGGCGGCTTCTAACACTGAAGCTTTCTTT